This paragraph reports one T cell receptor beta chain. Sequencing used immunoSEQ multiplex PCR; TCRdb keeps in-frame clones, though not all of them. The sample lists 300,000 to 450,000 clones, 89% occurring once. This CDR3 has 14 residues. Trimming removed 5 bases at V and 2 bases at J, with 11 bases between. Germline CDR1 and CDR2: LNHNV and YYDKDF (reference sequence). This sample is drawn from a study of blood T cell repertoires in COVID-19. Sequencing input: peripheral blood. The sequence came from a woman between 25 and 40 years old with COVID-19, enrolled during active disease. The V call is TRBV15, the J call TRBJ2-3, with D possibly matching TRBD1 (6 bases). The CDR3, as DNA: TGTGCCACCAGCGGAGGACAGTCCACAGATACGCAGTATTTT. It yields the protein CATSGGQSTDTQYF. Full variable domain (remainder filled in from reference TRBV15 and TRBJ2-3): DAMVIQNPRYQVTQFGKPVTLSCSQTLNHNVMYWYQQKSSQAPKLLFHYYDKDFNNEADTPDNFQSRRPNTSFCFLDIRSPGLGDTAMYLCATSGGQSTDTQYFGPGTRLTVL.